This is a list of T cell receptor beta chains from one sample in a study of T-cell reconstitution after alpha-beta-depleted transplantation in children. TCRdb passed the PCR reads through MiXCR, listing each CDR3 protein once. The sample shows 220,000 or so distinct CDR3 sequences, roughly 8.2% of them seen only once. The sequencing here drew on PBMCs, mostly from graft donor cells, taken 180 days after TCRalphabeta/CD19-depleted stem cell transplant. The receptors here all came from a male patient between 5 and 17 years old who had a stem cell transplant for acute lymphoblastic leukemia, so the T cells may come from the graft donor. CDR3s include the opening cysteine and the closing phenylalanine or tryptophan. A D gene is named only where the DNA matches it firmly. Clone size is shown for a subset of rows, as once, few, many or a class of expanded clone.

V	D	size	J	CDR3	DNA
TRBV4-2	.	many	TRBJ1-4	CASSSFATNEKLFF	TGTGCCAGCAGCTCCTTCGCAACTAATGAAAAACTGTTTTTT
TRBV12-5	.	many	TRBJ2-5	CASALKETQYF	TGTGCTAGTGCTCTAAAGGAGACCCAGTACTTC
TRBV9	.	many	TRBJ1-6	CASSEAGPVPLHF	TGTGCCAGCAGCGAGGCCGGACCGGTACCCCTCCACTTT
TRBV7-9	TRBD2	many	TRBJ2-7	CASSSTSGRAHEQYF	TGTGCCAGCAGCTCAACTAGCGGGAGGGCCCACGAGCAGTACTTC
TRBV20-1	TRBD1	.	TRBJ2-3	CSAPGQSSSGTDTQYF	TGCAGTGCCCCGGGACAGTCGTCCAGCGGCACAGATACGCAGTATTTT
TRBV20-1	TRBD2	few	TRBJ2-3	CSAQSLAGGGDTQYF	TGCAGTGCCCAGAGCCTAGCGGGAGGGGGAGATACGCAGTATTTT
TRBV12-3/TRBV12-4	TRBD1	many	TRBJ2-2	CASRPQGESGELFF	TGTGCCAGCAGACCACAGGGGGAGTCCGGGGAGCTGTTTTTT
TRBV5-1	TRBD1	many	TRBJ2-3	CASRGIQGEPGDTQYF	TGCGCCAGCAGAGGGATACAGGGGGAGCCCGGGGATACGCAGTATTTT
TRBV28	.	.	TRBJ2-2	CASSLRGFYTGELFF	TGTGCCAGCAGTTTAAGGGGTTTTTACACCGGGGAGCTGTTTTTT
TRBV7-9	TRBD1	many	TRBJ1-6	CASSSPGQGDTLHF	TGTGCCAGCAGCTCGCCGGGACAGGGCGACACGCTCCACTTT
TRBV12-3/TRBV12-4	.	many	TRBJ2-5	CASSSTIQETQYF	TGTGCCAGCAGTTCGACCATCCAAGAGACCCAGTACTTC
TRBV7-3	.	many	TRBJ2-3	CASSRLGWSTDTQYF	TGTGCCAGCAGCCGCCTTGGTTGGTCCACAGATACGCAGTATTTT
TRBV5-1	.	many	TRBJ1-6	CASSLGRQLNSPLHF	TGCGCCAGCAGCTTGGGGAGACAGCTTAATTCACCCCTCCACTTT
TRBV6-5	TRBD1	many	TRBJ1-3	CASSSTGGGRNTIYF	TGTGCCAGCAGTTCTACAGGGGGCGGTCGGAACACCATATATTTT
TRBV28	TRBD1	many	TRBJ1-2	CASSSQGRRRGNYGYTF	TGTGCCAGCAGTTCTCAAGGCCGACGCAGGGGGAACTATGGCTACACCTTC
TRBV4-3	.	many	TRBJ1-6	CASSLSDSLNSPLHF	TGCGCCAGCAGCCTTTCAGACAGCCTTAATTCACCCCTCCACTTT
TRBV4-1	TRBD2	many	TRBJ2-2	CASSHRPSGRKNGELFF	TGCGCCAGCAGCCACAGGCCTAGCGGGAGGAAGAACGGGGAGCTGTTTTTT
TRBV28	.	many	TRBJ1-4	CASSHRATNEKLFF	TGTGCCAGCAGTCACAGGGCAACTAATGAAAAACTGTTTTTT
TRBV4-1	.	many	TRBJ1-2	CASSQPPPRTFDGYTF	TGCGCCAGCAGCCAACCCCCCCCAAGGACATTTGATGGCTACACCTTC
TRBV5-1	.	many	TRBJ2-3	CASSTLGRDTDTQYF	TGCGCCAGCAGCACCTTGGGCAGGGATACAGATACGCAGTATTTT
TRBV20-1	TRBD1	many	TRBJ1-1	CSAAHRQGRTEAFF	TGCAGTGCCGCACATAGACAGGGACGCACTGAAGCTTTCTTT
TRBV6-5	TRBD1	many	TRBJ1-5	CASSWDRRGGSNQPQHF	TGTGCCAGCAGTTGGGACAGGAGGGGGGGGAGCAATCAGCCCCAGCATTTT
TRBV4-1	.	many	TRBJ1-2	CASSQETGYGYTF	TGCGCCAGCAGCCAAGAGACGGGCTATGGCTACACCTTC
TRBV5-1	.	many	TRBJ1-4	CASSYRTAVQGEKLFF	TGCGCCAGCAGCTACAGGACAGCCGTCCAGGGTGAAAAACTGTTTTTT
TRBV6-1	.	many	TRBJ2-6	CAARRRMDSGANVLTF	TGTGCAGCCCGGCGCAGAATGGATTCTGGGGCCAACGTCCTGACTTTC
TRBV7-9	.	.	TRBJ2-5	CASYSRSQGSQETQYF	TGTGCCAGCTATTCTAGGAGTCAGGGTTCCCAAGAGACCCAGTACTTC
TRBV19	TRBD1	few	TRBJ2-1	CASQGQIYNEQFF	TGTGCCTCCCAGGGACAGATCTACAATGAGCAGTTCTTC
TRBV5-1	.	many	TRBJ2-5	CASSLVRGQETQYF	TGCGCCAGCAGCTTGGTAAGGGGCCAAGAGACCCAGTACTTC